This TCR beta chain was profiled in a study of regulatory T cells in long-lasting Graves disease. Time point indicated: newly diagnosed GD, antithyroid drugs for less than 3 months. PBMC-derived RNA was used for the TCR library. Arm-PCR of CDR3 regions with iRepertoire HTBI primers generated TCR beta libraries. TCRdb redid the calling of the multiplex PCR reads with MiXCR, one entry per CDR3 protein. This sample yields about 530,000 distinct CDR3 sequences, of which around 16% are seen a single time; just under 25% belongs to the top ten. Trimming removed 2 bases at V and 7 bases at J, with 17 bases between. The CDR3 is 15 amino acids. Germline V gene sequence: CDR1 MDHEN, CDR2 SYDVKM. These records were also assigned to another study, of T cells in Graves' hyperthyroidism and ophthalmopathy.

J is TRBJ1-1 and V is TRBV28; D possibly corresponds to TRBD1 (6 bases). The source material was peripheral blood mononuclear cells (PBMCs), sampled at new diagnosis, from a patient treated with antithyroid drugs. The clonotype was recovered from a woman aged 40 to 65 with Graves disease. The CDR3 coding sequence is TGTGCCAGCAGTTTACCCCAAGGTGTAGGGGGTGAAGCTTTCTTT. This sequence encodes CASSLPQGVGGEAFF.